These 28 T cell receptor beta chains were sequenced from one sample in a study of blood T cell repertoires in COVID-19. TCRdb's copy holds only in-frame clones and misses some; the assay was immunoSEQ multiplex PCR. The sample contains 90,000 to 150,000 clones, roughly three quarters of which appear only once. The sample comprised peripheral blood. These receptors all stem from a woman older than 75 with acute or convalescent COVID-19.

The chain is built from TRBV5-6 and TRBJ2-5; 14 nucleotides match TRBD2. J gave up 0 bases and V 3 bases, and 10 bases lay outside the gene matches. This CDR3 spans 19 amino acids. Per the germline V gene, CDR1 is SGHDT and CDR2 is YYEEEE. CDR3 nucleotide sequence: TGTGCCAGCAGCTCTCCGGGACTAGCGGGAGAAGGCCACCAAGAGACCCAGTACTTC. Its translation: CASSSPGLAGEGHQETQYF.

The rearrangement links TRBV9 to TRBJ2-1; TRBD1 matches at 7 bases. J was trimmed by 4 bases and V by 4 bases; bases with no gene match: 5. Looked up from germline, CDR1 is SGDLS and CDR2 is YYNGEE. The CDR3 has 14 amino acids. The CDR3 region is CASSPSGQYNEQFF. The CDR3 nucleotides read TGTGCCAGCAGCCCATCGGGACAGTACAATGAGCAGTTCTTC.

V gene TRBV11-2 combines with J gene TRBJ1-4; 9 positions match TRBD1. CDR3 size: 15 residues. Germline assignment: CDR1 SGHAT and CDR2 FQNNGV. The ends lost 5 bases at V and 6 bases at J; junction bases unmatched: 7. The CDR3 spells CASSTYRGRYEKLFF. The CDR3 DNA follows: TGTGCCAGCAGCACCTACAGGGGGCGTTATGAAAAACTGTTTTTT.

The CDR3 loop reads CASSQTSGGDTQYF. The CDR3 DNA reads TGTGCCAGCAGCCAGACTAGCGGGGGCGATACGCAGTATTTT. The gene calls are TRBV7-2 and TRBJ2-3; 12 bases line up with TRBD2. The J segment lost 6 bases and the V segment lost 5 bases, leaving 3 bases of the junction unmatched. Germline lookup yields CDR1 SGHTA and CDR2 FQGNSA. CDR3 size: 14 residues. Supplemented by reference TRBV7-2 and TRBJ2-3, the full variable domain reads GAGVSQSPSNKVTEKGKDVELRCDPISGHTALYWYRQSLGQGLEFLIYFQGNSAPDKSGLPSDRFSAERTGGSVSTLTIQRTQQEDSAVYLCASSQTSGGDTQYFGPGTRLTVL.

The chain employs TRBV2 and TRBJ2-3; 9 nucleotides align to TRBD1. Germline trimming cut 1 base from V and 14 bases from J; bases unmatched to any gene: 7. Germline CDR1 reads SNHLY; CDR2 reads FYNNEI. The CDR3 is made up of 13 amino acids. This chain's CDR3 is CASSEVGDRVLYF. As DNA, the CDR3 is TGTGCCAGCAGTGAAGTTGGGGACAGGGTCCTGTATTTT.

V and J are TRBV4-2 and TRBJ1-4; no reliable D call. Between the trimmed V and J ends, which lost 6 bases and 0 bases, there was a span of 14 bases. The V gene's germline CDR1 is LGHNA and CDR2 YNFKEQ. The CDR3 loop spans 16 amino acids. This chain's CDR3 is CASSEGLQSTNEKLFF. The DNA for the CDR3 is TGTGCCAGCAGTGAAGGACTACAATCAACTAATGAAAAACTGTTTTTT.

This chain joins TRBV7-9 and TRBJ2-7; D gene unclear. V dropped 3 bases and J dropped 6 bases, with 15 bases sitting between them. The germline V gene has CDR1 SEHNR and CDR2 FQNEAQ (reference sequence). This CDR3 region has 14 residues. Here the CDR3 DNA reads TGTGCCAGCAGCTTCGATCTCGCGGTCTCCGAGCAGTACTTC. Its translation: CASSFDLAVSEQYF. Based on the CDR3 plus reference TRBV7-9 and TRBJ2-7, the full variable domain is DTGVSQNPRHKITKRGQNVTFRCDPISEHNRLYWYRQTLGQGPEFLTYFQNEAQLEKSRLLSDRFSAERPKGSFSTLEIQRTEQGDSAMYLCASSFDLAVSEQYFGPGTRLTVT.

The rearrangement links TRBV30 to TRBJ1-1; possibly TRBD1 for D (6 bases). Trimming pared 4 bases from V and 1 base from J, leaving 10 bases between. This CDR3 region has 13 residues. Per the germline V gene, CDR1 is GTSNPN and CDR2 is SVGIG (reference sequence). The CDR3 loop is CAWNHRANTEAFF. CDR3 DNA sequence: TGTGCCTGGAACCACAGGGCGAACACTGAAGCTTTCTTT.

CDR3 region: CASSLAGGSTDTQYF. The CDR3 nucleotides read TGTGCCAGCAGCTTAGCGGGGGGGAGCACAGATACGCAGTATTTT. This rearrangement joins TRBV7-3 to TRBJ2-3; 9 nucleotides align to TRBD2. The germline gives CDR1 SGHTA, CDR2 FQGTGA. The CDR3 totals 15 residues. Trimming took 2 bases from V and 0 from J; bases not matched to a gene: 0.

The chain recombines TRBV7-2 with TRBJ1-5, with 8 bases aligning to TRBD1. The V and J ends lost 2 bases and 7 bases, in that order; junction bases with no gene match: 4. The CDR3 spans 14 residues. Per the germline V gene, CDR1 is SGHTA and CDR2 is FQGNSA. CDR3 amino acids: CASSLQGAGQPQHF. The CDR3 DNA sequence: TGTGCCAGCAGCTTACAGGGGGCCGGGCAGCCCCAGCATTTT. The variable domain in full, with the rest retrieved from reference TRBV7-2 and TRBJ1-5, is GAGVSQSPSNKVTEKGKDVELRCDPISGHTALYWYRQSLGQGLEFLIYFQGNSAPDKSGLPSDRFSAERTGGSVSTLTIQRTQQEDSAVYLCASSLQGAGQPQHFGDGTRLSIL.

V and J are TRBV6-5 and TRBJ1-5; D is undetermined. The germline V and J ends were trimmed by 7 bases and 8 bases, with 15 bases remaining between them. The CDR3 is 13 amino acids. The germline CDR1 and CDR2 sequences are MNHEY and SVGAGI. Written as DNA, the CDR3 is TGTGCCAGCAACCCCGACTCGGTGGAGCCCCAGCATTTT. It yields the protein CASNPDSVEPQHF.

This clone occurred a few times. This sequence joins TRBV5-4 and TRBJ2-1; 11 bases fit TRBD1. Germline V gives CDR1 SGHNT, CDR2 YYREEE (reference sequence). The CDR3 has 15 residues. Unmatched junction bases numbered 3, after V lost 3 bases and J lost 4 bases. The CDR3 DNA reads TGTGCCAGCAGCTCCGGGACAGGGGGTTACAATGAGCAGTTCTTC. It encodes CASSSGTGGYNEQFF.

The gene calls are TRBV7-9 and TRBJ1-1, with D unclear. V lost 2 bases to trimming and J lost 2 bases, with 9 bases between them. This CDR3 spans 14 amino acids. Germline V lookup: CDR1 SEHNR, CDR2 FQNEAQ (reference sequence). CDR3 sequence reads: CASSLMAGNTEAFF. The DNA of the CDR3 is TGTGCCAGCAGCTTAATGGCAGGCAACACTGAAGCTTTCTTT.

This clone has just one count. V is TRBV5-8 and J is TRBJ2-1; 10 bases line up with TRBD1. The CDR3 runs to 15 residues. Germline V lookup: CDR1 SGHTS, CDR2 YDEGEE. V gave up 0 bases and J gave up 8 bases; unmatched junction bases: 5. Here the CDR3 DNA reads TGTGCCAGCAGCTTGGGGACAGGGGGAATCGATGAGCAGTTCTTC. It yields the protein CASSLGTGGIDEQFF.

CDR3 sequence: CASSSSAGDGYTF. The CDR3 region has the DNA TGTGCCAGCAGCTCATCGGCAGGTGATGGCTACACCTTC. The J gene is TRBJ1-2, the V gene TRBV7-2, with D hard to call. V dropped 4 bases and J dropped 6 bases, with 12 bases sitting between them. Germline values: CDR1 SGHTA, CDR2 FQGNSA. This CDR3 is built from 13 residues.

CDR3 DNA: TGTGCCAGTAGTATACAGGGGGCGCGGAGCTATGGCTACACCTTC. As protein: CASSIQGARSYGYTF. V usage is TRBV19 and J usage is TRBJ1-2; the match to TRBD1 covers 8 bases. CDR1 and CDR2 (germline): LNHDA, SQIVND (reference sequence). V lost 2 bases to trimming and J lost 4 bases; unmatched junction nucleotides: 6. The CDR3 runs 15 residues.

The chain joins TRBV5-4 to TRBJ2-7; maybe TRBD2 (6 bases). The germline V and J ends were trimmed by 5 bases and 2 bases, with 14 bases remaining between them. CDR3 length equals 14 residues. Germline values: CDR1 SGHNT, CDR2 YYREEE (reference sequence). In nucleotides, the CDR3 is TGTGCCAGCAGACCAGAAGGCGGGGCCTACGAGCAGTACTTC. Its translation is CASRPEGGAYEQYF.

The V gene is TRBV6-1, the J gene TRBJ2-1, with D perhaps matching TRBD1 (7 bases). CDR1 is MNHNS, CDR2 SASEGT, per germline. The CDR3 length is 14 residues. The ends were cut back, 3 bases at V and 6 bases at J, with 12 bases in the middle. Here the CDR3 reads CASSEEGASNEQFF. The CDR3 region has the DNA TGTGCCAGCAGTGAGGAGGGGGCGAGCAATGAGCAGTTCTTC.

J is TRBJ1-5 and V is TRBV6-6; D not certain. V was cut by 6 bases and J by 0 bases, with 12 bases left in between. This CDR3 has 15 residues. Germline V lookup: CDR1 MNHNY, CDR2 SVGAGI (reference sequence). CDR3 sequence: CASSQSGVSNQPQHF. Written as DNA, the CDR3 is TGTGCCAGCAGCCAATCCGGTGTTAGCAATCAGCCCCAGCATTTT.

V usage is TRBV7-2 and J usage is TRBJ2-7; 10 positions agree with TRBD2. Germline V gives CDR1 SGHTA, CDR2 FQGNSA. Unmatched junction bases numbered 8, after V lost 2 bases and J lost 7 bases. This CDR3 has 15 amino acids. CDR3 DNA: TGTGCCAGCAGCTTACTAGCGGGAGTTTCCGGAGAGCAGTACTTC. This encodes CASSLLAGVSGEQYF.

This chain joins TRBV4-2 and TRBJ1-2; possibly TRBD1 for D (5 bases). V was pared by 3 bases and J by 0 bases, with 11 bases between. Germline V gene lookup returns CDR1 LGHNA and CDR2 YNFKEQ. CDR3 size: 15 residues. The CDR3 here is CASSQATASNYGYTF. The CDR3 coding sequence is TGTGCCAGCAGCCAGGCGACAGCCTCTAACTATGGCTACACCTTC.

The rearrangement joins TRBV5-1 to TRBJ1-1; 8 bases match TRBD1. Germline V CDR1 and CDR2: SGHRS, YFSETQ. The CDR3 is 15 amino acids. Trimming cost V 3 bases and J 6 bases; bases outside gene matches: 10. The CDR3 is CASSSPQTGAPEAFF. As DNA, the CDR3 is TGCGCCAGCAGCTCGCCCCAGACAGGGGCCCCTGAAGCTTTCTTT.

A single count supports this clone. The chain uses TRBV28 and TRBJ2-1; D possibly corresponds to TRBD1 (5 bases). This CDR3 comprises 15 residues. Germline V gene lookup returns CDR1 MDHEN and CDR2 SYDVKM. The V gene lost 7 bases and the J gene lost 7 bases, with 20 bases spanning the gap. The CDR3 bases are TGTGCCAGCACCCGACAGTCTGCGGTCAGGAATGAGCAGTTCTTC. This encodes CASTRQSAVRNEQFF.

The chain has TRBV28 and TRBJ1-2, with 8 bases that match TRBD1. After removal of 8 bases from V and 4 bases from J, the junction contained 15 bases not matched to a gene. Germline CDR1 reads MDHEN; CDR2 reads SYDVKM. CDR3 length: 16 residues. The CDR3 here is CASASGAGGAGYGYTF. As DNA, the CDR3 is TGTGCCAGCGCTTCGGGGGCAGGGGGCGCGGGCTATGGCTACACCTTC.

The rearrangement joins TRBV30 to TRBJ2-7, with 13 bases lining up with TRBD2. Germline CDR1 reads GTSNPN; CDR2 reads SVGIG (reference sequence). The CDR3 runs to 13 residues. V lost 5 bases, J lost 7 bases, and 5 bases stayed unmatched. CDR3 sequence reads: CAWGTSGDEEQYF. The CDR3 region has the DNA TGTGCCTGGGGGACTAGCGGGGACGAAGAGCAGTACTTC.

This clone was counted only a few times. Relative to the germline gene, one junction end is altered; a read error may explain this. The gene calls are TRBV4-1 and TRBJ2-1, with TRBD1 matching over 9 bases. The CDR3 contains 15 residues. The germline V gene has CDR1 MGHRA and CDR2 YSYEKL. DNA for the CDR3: TGCGCCAGCAGCAAAGACAGGGGGGTTTACAATGAGCAGTTCTTC. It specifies CASSKDRGVYNEQFF.

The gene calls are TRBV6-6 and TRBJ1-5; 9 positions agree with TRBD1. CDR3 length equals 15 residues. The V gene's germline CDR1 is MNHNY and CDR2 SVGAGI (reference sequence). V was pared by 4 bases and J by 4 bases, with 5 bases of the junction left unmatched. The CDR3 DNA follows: TGTGCCAGCAGTTCCAGACAGGGGGGAAATCAGCCCCAGCATTTT. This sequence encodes CASSSRQGGNQPQHF.

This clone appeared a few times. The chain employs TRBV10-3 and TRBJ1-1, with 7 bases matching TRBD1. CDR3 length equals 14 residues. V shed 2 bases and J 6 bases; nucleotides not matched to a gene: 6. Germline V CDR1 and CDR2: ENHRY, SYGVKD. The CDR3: CAISEEGAGAEAFF. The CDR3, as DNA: TGTGCCATCAGTGAGGAGGGGGCTGGGGCTGAAGCTTTCTTT.